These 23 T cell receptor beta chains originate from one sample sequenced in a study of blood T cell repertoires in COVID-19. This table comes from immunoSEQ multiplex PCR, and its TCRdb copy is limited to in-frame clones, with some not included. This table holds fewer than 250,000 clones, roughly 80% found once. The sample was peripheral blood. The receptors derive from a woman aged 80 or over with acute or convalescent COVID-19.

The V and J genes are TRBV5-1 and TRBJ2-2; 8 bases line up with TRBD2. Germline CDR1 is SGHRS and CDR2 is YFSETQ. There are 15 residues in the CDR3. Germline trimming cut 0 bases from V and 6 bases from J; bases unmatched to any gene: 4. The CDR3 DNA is TGCGCCAGCAGCTTGGCCAGCGGGGGTCCCGGGGAGCTGTTTTTT. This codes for CASSLASGGPGELFF.

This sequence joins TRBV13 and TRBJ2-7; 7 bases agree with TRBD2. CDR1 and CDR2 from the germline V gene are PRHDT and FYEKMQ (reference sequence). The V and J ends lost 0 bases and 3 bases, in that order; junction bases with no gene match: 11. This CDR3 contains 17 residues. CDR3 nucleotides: TGTGCCAGCAGCTTAGGCTTTGAGGCGGGGGTAGGCTACGAGCAGTACTTC. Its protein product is CASSLGFEAGVGYEQYF. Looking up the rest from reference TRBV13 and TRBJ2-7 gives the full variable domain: AAGVIQSPRHLIKEKRETATLKCYPIPRHDTVYWYQQGPGQDPQFLISFYEKMQSDKGSIPDRFSAQQFSDYHSELNMSSLELGDSALYFCASSLGFEAGVGYEQYFGPGTRLTVT.

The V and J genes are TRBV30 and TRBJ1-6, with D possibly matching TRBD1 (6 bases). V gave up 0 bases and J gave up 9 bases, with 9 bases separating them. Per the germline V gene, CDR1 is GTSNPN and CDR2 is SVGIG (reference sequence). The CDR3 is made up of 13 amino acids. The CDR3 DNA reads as TGTGCCTGGAGTGTACAGGGTGGTTCACCCCTCCACTTT. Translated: CAWSVQGGSPLHF.

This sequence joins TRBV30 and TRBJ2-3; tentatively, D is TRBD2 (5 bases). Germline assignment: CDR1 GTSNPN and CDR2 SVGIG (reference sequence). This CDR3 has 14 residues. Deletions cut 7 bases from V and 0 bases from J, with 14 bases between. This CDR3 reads CASSLGLSTDTQYF. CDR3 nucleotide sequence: TGTGCCTCATCACTAGGGTTGAGCACAGATACGCAGTATTTT.

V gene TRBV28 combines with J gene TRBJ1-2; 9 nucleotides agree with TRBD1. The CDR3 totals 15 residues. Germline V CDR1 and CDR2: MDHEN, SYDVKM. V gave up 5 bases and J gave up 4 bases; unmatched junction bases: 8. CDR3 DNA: TGTGCCAGCAGTCTCCGACAGGGGGAGGTCTATGGCTACACCTTC. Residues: CASSLRQGEVYGYTF.

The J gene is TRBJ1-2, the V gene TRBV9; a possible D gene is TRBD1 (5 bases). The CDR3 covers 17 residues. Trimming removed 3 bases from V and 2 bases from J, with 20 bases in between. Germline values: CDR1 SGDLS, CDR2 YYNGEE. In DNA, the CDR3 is TGTGCCAGCAGCGCGTACCCCTTCACAGGAGACAACTATGGCTACACCTTC. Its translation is CASSAYPFTGDNYGYTF.

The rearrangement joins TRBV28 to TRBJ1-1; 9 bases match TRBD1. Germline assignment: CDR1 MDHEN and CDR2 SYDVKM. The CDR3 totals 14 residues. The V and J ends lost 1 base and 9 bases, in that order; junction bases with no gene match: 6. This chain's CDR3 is CASSLFAGQGQAFF. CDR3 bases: TGTGCCAGCAGTTTATTTGCGGGACAGGGTCAAGCTTTCTTT.

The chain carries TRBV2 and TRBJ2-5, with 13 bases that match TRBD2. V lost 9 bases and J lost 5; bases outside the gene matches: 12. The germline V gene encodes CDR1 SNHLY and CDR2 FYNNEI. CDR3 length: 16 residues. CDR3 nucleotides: TGTGCCAGTGACACCGGGACTAGCGGGGCAGGGGAGACCCAGTACTTC. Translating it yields CASDTGTSGAGETQYF. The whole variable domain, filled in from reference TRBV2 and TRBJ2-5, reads EPEVTQTPSHQVTQMGQEVILRCVPISNHLYFYWYRQILGQKVEFLVSFYNNEISEKSEIFDDQFSVERPDGSNFTLKIRSTKLEDSAMYFCASDTGTSGAGETQYFGPGTRLLVL.

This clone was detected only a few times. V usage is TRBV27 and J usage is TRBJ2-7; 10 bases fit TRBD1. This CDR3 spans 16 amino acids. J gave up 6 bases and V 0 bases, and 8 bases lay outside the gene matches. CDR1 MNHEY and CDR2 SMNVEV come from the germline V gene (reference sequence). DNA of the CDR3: TGTGCCAGCAGTTTATCTCATCCGGGACAGGGGCTCGAGCAGTACTTC. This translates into CASSLSHPGQGLEQYF.

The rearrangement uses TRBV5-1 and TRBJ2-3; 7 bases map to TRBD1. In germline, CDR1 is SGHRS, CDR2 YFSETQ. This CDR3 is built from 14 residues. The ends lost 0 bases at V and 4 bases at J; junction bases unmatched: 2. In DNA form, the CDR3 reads TGCGCCAGCAGCTTGGGAGGGGGCGCAGATACGCAGTATTTT. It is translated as CASSLGGGADTQYF.

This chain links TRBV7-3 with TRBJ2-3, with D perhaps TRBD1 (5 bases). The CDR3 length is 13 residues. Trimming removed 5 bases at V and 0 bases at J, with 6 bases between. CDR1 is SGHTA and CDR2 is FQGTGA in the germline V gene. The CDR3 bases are TGTGCCAGCAGCAGGGGTAGCACAGATACGCAGTATTTT. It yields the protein CASSRGSTDTQYF.

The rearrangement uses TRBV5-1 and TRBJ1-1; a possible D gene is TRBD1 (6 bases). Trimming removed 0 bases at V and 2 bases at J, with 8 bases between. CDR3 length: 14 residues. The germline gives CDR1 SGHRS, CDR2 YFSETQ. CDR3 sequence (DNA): TGCGCCAGCAGCTTGGACGGGACAAACACTGAAGCTTTCTTT. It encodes CASSLDGTNTEAFF.

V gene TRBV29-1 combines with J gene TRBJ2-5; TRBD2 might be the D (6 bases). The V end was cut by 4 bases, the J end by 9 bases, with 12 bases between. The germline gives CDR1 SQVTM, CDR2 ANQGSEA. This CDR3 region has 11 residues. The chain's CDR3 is CSVGTGGAQYF. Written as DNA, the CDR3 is TGCAGCGTTGGCACTGGAGGGGCCCAGTACTTC.

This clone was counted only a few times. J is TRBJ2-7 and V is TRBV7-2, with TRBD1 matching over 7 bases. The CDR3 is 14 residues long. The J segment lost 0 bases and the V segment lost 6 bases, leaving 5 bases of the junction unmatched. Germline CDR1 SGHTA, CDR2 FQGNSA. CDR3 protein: CASSVGQTSYEQYF. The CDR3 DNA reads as TGTGCCAGCAGTGTGGGACAGACCTCCTACGAGCAGTACTTC.

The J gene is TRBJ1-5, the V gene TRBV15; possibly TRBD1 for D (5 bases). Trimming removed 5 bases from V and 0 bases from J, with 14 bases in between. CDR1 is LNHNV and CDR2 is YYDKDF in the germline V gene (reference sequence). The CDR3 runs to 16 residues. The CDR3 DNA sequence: TGTGCCACCAGCCCGGGGGGACCTTATAGCAATCAGCCCCAGCATTTT. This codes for CATSPGGPYSNQPQHF.

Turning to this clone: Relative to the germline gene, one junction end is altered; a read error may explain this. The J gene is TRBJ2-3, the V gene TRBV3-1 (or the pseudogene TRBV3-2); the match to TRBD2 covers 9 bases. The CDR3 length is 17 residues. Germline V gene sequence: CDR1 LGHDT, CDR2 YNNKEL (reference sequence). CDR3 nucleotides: TGTGCCAGCACCCAAGGTGGACTAGCGCTGGGCACAGATACGCAGTATTTT. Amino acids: CASTQGGLALGTDTQYF.

The CDR3 loop reads CASSSRQQNTGELFF. The CDR3 nucleotides are TGTGCCAGCAGCTCCCGACAGCAGAACACCGGGGAGCTGTTTTTT. This sequence joins TRBV5-6 and TRBJ2-2; tentatively, D is TRBD1 (5 bases). Trimming stripped 3 bases from V and 1 base from J, with 10 bases between. There are 15 residues in the CDR3. Looked up from germline, CDR1 is SGHDT and CDR2 is YYEEEE.

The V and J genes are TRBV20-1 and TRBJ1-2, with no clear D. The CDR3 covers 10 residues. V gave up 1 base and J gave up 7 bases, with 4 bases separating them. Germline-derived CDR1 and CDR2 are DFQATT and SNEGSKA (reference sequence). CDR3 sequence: CSARVLGYTF. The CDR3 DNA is TGCAGTGCTAGAGTACTTGGCTACACCTTC.

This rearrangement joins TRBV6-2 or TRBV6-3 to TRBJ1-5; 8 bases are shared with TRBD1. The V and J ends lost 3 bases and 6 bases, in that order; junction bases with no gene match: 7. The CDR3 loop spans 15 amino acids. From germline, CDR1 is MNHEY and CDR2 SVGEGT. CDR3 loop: CASSYPGGASQPQHF. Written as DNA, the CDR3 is TGTGCCAGCAGTTATCCAGGGGGCGCGTCTCAGCCCCAGCATTTT.

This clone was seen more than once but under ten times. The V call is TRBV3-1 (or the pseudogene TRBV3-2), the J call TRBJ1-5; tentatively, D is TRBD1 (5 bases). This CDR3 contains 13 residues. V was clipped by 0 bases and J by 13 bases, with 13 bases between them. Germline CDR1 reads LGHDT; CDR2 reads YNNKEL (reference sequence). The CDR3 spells CASSQDGGASQHF. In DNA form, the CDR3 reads TGTGCCAGCAGCCAAGATGGCGGGGCATCGCAGCATTTT.

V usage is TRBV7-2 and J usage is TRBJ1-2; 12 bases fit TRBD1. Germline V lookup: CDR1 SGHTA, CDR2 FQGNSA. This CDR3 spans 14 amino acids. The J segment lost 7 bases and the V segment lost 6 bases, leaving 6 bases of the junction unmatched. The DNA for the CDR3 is TGTGCCAGCAGTCAACCGGGACAGGGGGCTGGCTACACCTTC. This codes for CASSQPGQGAGYTF.

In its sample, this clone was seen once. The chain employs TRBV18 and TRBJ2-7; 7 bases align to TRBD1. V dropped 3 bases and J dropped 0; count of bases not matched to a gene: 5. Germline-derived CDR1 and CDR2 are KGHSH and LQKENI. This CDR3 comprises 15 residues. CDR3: CASSPTGEPSYEQYF. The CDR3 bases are TGTGCCAGCTCACCCACAGGGGAACCCTCCTACGAGCAGTACTTC.

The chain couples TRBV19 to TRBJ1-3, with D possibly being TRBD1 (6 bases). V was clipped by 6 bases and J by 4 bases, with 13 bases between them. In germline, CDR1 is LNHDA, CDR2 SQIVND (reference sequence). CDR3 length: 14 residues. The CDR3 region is CASRGTGPGNTIYF. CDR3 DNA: TGTGCCAGTAGAGGAACAGGGCCAGGAAACACCATATATTTT.